This note documents a single TCR beta chain sequence. What this receptor recognizes is not known. No much larger clone is present one base from it, and per-base qualities are unavailable. The TCR beta CDR3 regions were amplified from RNA transcripts. A first-round RT-PCR of the TCR CDR3 used the HTBI primer set with the Qiagen OneStep RT-PCR kit. The libraries were constructed in a second round of multiplex PCR and then size-selected and purified. The libraries were sequenced on an Illumina HiSeq2000 using paired-end 100 bp reads. From the authors' description of their analysis: SOAPnuke was used to process the raw data, removing reads that contained adapters or uncalled bases, had a mean Phred below 15, or lacked an exact match to the constant primer or identifier. High-quality paired reads were merged using COPE v1.2.5, and each unique nucleotide sequence was defined as a clonotype. Clonotypes were aligned to IMGT TRBV, TRBD and TRBJ reference segments using MiTCR v1.1. Only V-J combinations with frequency above 0.0001, covering roughly 99% of repertoires, were analysed. A TCS score was defined as the ratio of F50 (clonal expansion) to E x V (chaos), with BLOSUM62-based TCRdist applied between CDR3 peptides within each V-J. Welch's t-statistics and random forest reduced fewer than 550 V-J features to about 12, which were used in a naive Bayes classifier (R e1071). TCRdb handled the public reads itself, with Q25 trimming in fastp and clone calling in MiXCR, and kept productive beta chains. Here each entry gathers all rows of one CDR3 protein and keeps the most common genes and DNA. TCRdb's processing, not the study's, gives the V and J calls here. For this sample the table gives hundreds of thousands of distinct CDR3 sequences, of which about half were detected only once. The top ten hold 8.2% of the sample.

This record comes from a study of T cells in Graves' hyperthyroidism and ophthalmopathy (dated by TCRdb to about 2019). Background for the entire study: TCR V-J signatures able to tell the groups apart were searched for in a discovery cohort of approximately 95 patients, of whom 43 had Graves' ophthalmopathy and about 60 had stable Graves' hyperthyroidism. An independent validation cohort of around 19 hyperthyroidism patients and 17 patients who later progressed to ophthalmopathy tested prospective prediction of ophthalmopathy. For training and testing, the 100 patients in the discovery cohort were randomly divided in a 7:3 ratio. The study also compared thyroid tissue and blood T-cell repertoires from several Graves' hyperthyroidism patients. Following sampling, methimazole starting at 30 mg daily was given to hyperthyroidism patients, and high-dose intravenous methylprednisolone was given to ophthalmopathy patients. The paper describes TCR Vbeta CDR3 sequencing of 140 or so peripheral blood samples, made up of 43 ophthalmopathy patients, around 78 hyperthyroidism patients and 17 progressor patients. General conclusions and limits of the study: No statistical method was used to fix the sample size in advance, and group allocation was not hidden from the investigators. Most expanded thyroid clonotypes (frequency above 0.001) were also found in blood, which suggests that blood repertoires may mirror thyroid immune responses. In cross-validation, a model built on a 13 V-J signature told ophthalmopathy apart from stable hyperthyroidism with 85% to 90% sensitivity and approximately 81% specificity, and in testing the same model reached 80%/75%. In validation, the model predicted progression to ophthalmopathy a median of approximately 6.6 months before onset, with approximately 71% sensitivity and 72.22% specificity.

Stable Graves' hyperthyroidism was defined as the absence of progression to ophthalmopathy over 18 months of follow-up. Hyperthyroidism patients were aged 18 to 65 years and newly diagnosed, with disease duration of less than 2 months. The study excluded patients with uncontrolled infections, other autoimmune diseases, pregnancy or lactation. Diagnoses were based on clinical symptoms, serum thyroxine and TRAb, thyroid ultrasound and orbital computed tomography. Trizol reagent was used to extract total RNA, and RNA quality was then checked on an Agilent 2100 Bioanalyzer. Trimming removed 8 bases from V and 4 bases from J, leaving 11 bases between the germline ends. Sequences SQVTM (CDR1) and ANQGSEA (CDR2) are obtained from the germline V gene. The CDR3 has 11 amino acids, counting the end cysteine and phenylalanine. Only the CDR3 region is kept as DNA, spanning 33 bases read in frame from base 1.

Sequencing was performed on peripheral blood or thyroid tissue (not recorded which). The sequence joins TRBV29-1 to TRBJ1-2; the D gene is not confidently resolved. The sequence was obtained from a young woman with Graves' hyperthyroidism. Donor details come from another sample of the same person, matched by shared clones. The CDR3 sequence is CSPGVTYGYTF. The sequenced DNA is TGCAGCCCGGGAGTTACCTATGGCTACACCTTC. Extended through the reference TRBV29-1 and TRBJ1-2 proteins, this CDR3 yields the full variable domain: SAVISQKPSRDICQRGTSLTIQCQVDSQVTMMFWYRQQPGQSLTLIATANQGSEATYESGFVIDKFPISRPNLTFSTLTVSNMSPEDSSIYLCSPGVTYGYTFGSGTRLTVV.